This T cell receptor (beta chain) stems from a study of blood T cell repertoires in COVID-19. Study as a whole: Donors in the United States, Italy and Spain gave samples during acute or convalescent COVID-19. T cells, B-cell-depleted T cells, or PBMCs provided the cDNA or gDNA that served as material.

There are 16 residues in the CDR3. The V gene lost 1 base and the J gene lost 6 bases, with 19 bases spanning the gap. Germline V gene data show CDR1 as SGHTA and CDR2 as FQGNSA. Per the authors' pipeline: It was from reference gene primer amplification that nucleated cell counts were estimated. Using immunoSEQ multiplex PCR, the repertoire was profiled, and TCRdb retains in-frame clones only, with some absent. V, J and clone size are taken as reported in that table, and D and trimming were inferred from the DNA itself. The profile covers around 91,000 clones, with roughly 84% appearing a single time and roughly 12% taken by the ten largest. In the case of this clone: Other DNA sequences in the same sample also yield this CDR3.

Sequences were obtained from peripheral blood. The chain combines TRBV7-2 with TRBJ2-7, with D tentatively TRBD2 (6 bases). This receptor was taken from a human donor in a cohort sampled during active COVID-19. As DNA, the CDR3 is TGTGCCAGCAGCTTAGGGGGTCGGGGGAGGAGTGGCGAGCAGTACTTC. Its protein product is CASSLGGRGRSGEQYF.